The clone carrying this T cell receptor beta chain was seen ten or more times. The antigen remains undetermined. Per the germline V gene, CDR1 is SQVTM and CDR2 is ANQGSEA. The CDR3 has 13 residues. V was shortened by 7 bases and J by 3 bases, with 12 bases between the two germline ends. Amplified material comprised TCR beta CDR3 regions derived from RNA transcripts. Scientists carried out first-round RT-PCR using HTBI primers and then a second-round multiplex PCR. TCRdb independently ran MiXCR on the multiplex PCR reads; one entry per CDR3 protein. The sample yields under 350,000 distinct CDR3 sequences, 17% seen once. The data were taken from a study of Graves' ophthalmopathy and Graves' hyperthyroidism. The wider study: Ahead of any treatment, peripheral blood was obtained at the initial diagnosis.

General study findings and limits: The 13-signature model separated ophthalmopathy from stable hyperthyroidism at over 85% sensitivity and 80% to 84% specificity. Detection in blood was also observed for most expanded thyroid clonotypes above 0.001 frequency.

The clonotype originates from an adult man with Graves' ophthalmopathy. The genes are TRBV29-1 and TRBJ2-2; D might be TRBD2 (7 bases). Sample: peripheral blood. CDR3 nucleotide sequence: TGCAGCGGGGGGGGGCGATACACCGGGGAGCTGTTTTTT. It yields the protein CSGGGRYTGELFF.